This TCR beta chain was recorded in a study of OX40 agonist ivuxolimab in advanced cancers. Broadly, across the study: Ivuxolimab, which targeted the costimulatory receptor OX40 (CD134), was an agonistic, fully human IgG2 monoclonal antibody. Intravenous ivuxolimab was administered to patients every 2 weeks at six dose levels: 0.01, 0.1, 0.3, 1.5, 3 and 10 mg/kg. Of the approximately 50 dose-escalation patients, hepatocellular carcinoma was present in around 20, melanoma in roughly 15, renal cell carcinoma in 9 and head and neck cancer in 9. The dose-escalation cohort was 82.7% male with a mean age of about 54 years, ranging from about 20 to 80. Prior anti-PD-1, anti-PD-L1 or anti-CTLA-4 therapy was permitted, and checkpoint inhibitors had been received by about 44% of dose-escalation patients. Partial responses were achieved by three dose-escalation patients, of whom one had hepatocellular carcinoma and two had cutaneous melanoma. Peripheral TCRbeta sequencing aimed to test whether ivuxolimab altered TCR sequence diversity and caused clonal T-cell expansion. The monotherapy dose-escalation portion (N ≈ 52 patients) of the phase I ivuxolimab trial is reported in the paper.

In regard to this clone: Its cognate antigen has yet to be identified. Base quality data are lacking; no much larger clone is found one base away.

V is shortened by 0 bases, J by 1 base, and the region joining them spans 12 bases. Including cysteine and phenylalanine, the CDR3 has 16 amino acids. The sequence is cut down to CDR3 DNA, 48 bases in frame from base 1. According to the germline V gene, CDR1 reads SGHNT and CDR2 reads YENEEA. The trial excluded patients who had a history of autoimmune disease or were on systemic immunosuppression. In every dose cohort, peripheral blood was drawn for TCR sequencing at baseline, cycle 4 day 1, and cycle 7 day 1. The samples were taken from a phase I, first-in-human, multicenter, open-label dose-escalation trial of ivuxolimab. Adults with locally advanced or metastatic head and neck squamous cell, hepatocellular, melanoma or renal cell carcinoma were enrolled in the trial. Before TCR sequencing, CD4+ T cells and CD8+ T cells were sorted from peripheral blood as separate populations. For sequencing of the TCRbeta CDR3 region, genomic DNA was extracted from the sorted cells. The immunoSEQ Assay was used for sequencing of TCRbeta CDR3 regions. This immuneACCESS table, as held by TCRdb, lists in-frame sequences with V and J called but not all clones. Of the missing ones, under half trace to an unresolved V gene in checked studies; the others have no known cause. For this sample the table gives over 65,000 clones, of which less than 95% were detected only once. The top ten constitute more than 1.5% of the sample.

The investigation overall reported the following: At doses of 0.1 to 3.0 mg/kg, clonal expansion of both CD4+ and CD8+ blood T cells was observed from baseline to week 6. The antigen specificity of the peripheral T cells that underwent clonal expansion was not determined. In the 0.1-3.0 mg/kg groups, partial responders were among the patients with the lowest normalized peripheral clonal expansion, particularly in CD8+ T cells. Low levels of normalized T-cell clonal expansion were also seen in some patients who did not respond. After ivuxolimab, more expanded clones were found on average in CD8+ T cells than in CD4+ T cells.

The sequence was collected from an adult with an advanced solid tumor such as melanoma, head and neck, liver or kidney cancer. Material: CD4+ or CD8+ T cells sorted from blood, obtained in a trial of the OX40 agonist ivuxolimab. In this chain, TRBV11-3 is recombined with TRBJ2-5; the D gene cannot be named for sure. The CDR3 sequence is CASSLEYVESQETQYF. The nucleotide sequence is TGTGCCAGCAGCTTAGAGTATGTGGAATCCCAAGAGACCCAGTACTTC. With the portions outside the CDR3 filled from the reference TRBV11-3 and TRBJ2-5 genes, the complete variable region becomes EAGVVQSPRYKIIEKKQPVAFWCNPISGHNTLYWYLQNLGQGPELLIRYENEEAVDDSQLPKDRFSAERLKGVDSTLKIQPAELGDSAVYLCASSLEYVESQETQYFGPGTRLLVL.